A single sample is the source of the 17 T cell receptor beta chains below, sequenced in a study of radiotherapy plus CTLA-4 blockade in lung cancer. Using immunoSEQ multiplex PCR, the repertoire was profiled, and TCRdb retains in-frame clones only, with some absent. The sample carries 100,000 or so clones, approximately 78% recorded once. The source was peripheral blood, collected from a patient treated with radiotherapy plus ipilimumab. The receptors originated from a human donor with non-small cell lung cancer that progressed on radiotherapy plus ipilimumab.

The chain recombines TRBV5-1 with TRBJ1-1; 9 bases fit TRBD1. The V segment lost 2 bases and the J segment 0 bases; nucleotides outside the gene matches: 5. CDR3 size: 16 residues. Germline CDR1 reads SGHRS; CDR2 reads YFSETQ. CDR3 sequence: CASSFGQGRLNTEAFF. CDR3 coding DNA: TGCGCCAGCAGCTTTGGACAGGGGCGGCTGAACACTGAAGCTTTCTTT.

V usage is TRBV11-1 and J usage is TRBJ1-2; a weak D match, TRBD1 (6 bases). The germline V gene encodes CDR1 SGHAT and CDR2 FQDESV (reference sequence). This CDR3 has 13 amino acids. V lost 5 bases, J lost 6 bases, and 13 bases lay in between. CDR3 sequence reads: CASSRPAGDGYTF. Here the CDR3 DNA reads TGTGCCAGCAGCCGACCCGCAGGGGATGGCTACACCTTC.

J is TRBJ2-2 and V is TRBV5-5; 9 positions match TRBD2. This CDR3 is 14 amino acids long. Germline values: CDR1 SGHKS, CDR2 YYEKEE (reference sequence). The J segment lost 4 bases and the V segment lost 6 bases, leaving 4 bases of the junction unmatched. This CDR3 is CASIRAGGTGELFF. CDR3 DNA sequence: TGTGCCAGCATCAGAGCGGGAGGCACCGGGGAGCTGTTTTTT.

The chain couples TRBV29-1 to TRBJ2-1; 10 bases agree with TRBD2. The J segment lost 3 bases and the V segment lost 7 bases, leaving 18 bases of the junction unmatched. The CDR3 is made up of 18 amino acids. Germline assignment: CDR1 SQVTM and CDR2 ANQGSEA. DNA of the CDR3: TGCAGCGCCAGGACAGGGCATTTAAGGACTAGCGGCTACAATGAGCAGTTCTTC. It is translated as CSARTGHLRTSGYNEQFF.

This chain uses TRBV27 with TRBJ1-2, with 9 bases that match TRBD1. The V and J ends lost 6 bases and 3 bases, in that order; junction bases with no gene match: 8. The CDR3 runs 15 residues. The germline CDR1 and CDR2 sequences are MNHEY and SMNVEV (reference sequence). CDR3 DNA sequence: TGTGCCAGCAGGTCGGGACAGGGCACTTACTATGGCTACACCTTC. Protein product: CASRSGQGTYYGYTF.

V and J are TRBV6-6 and TRBJ1-3, with TRBD1 matching 8 bases. The CDR3 totals 14 residues. V lost 6 bases, J lost 6 bases, and 7 bases stayed unmatched. Germline values: CDR1 MNHNY, CDR2 SVGAGI (reference sequence). This chain's CDR3 is CASSQTGVANTIYF. CDR3 DNA: TGTGCCAGCAGCCAGACAGGGGTGGCAAACACCATATATTTT.

This clone occurred once. The rearrangement joins TRBV4-1 to TRBJ2-3; D call uncertain. The length of the CDR3 is 14 residues. V was cut by 0 bases and J by 2 bases, with 6 bases left in between. Germline-derived CDR1 and CDR2 are MGHRA and YSYEKL. CDR3 coding DNA: TGCGCCAGCAGCCAAGAGGTGTCCACAGATACGCAGTATTTT. Its protein product is CASSQEVSTDTQYF.

The genes are TRBV18 and TRBJ2-3, with D unresolved. The CDR3 is 14 amino acids. From germline, CDR1 is KGHSH and CDR2 LQKENI. The germline V and J ends were trimmed by 1 base and 3 bases, with 8 bases remaining between them. DNA for the CDR3: TGTGCCAGCTCACCACGTGCGGAAACAGATACGCAGTATTTT. Its translation: CASSPRAETDTQYF.

This chain links TRBV27 with TRBJ2-1, with D unclear. The length of the CDR3 is 13 residues. Per germline, CDR1 MNHEY and CDR2 SMNVEV (reference sequence). The V end was cut by 4 bases, the J end by 4 bases, with 8 bases between. The CDR3 loop reads CASSSKTYNEQFF. The CDR3 DNA reads TGTGCCAGCAGTTCCAAGACATACAATGAGCAGTTCTTC.

V is TRBV15 and J is TRBJ1-1; no definite D call. Germline lookup yields CDR1 LNHNV and CDR2 YYDKDF (reference sequence). There are 13 residues in the CDR3. V lost 1 base, J lost 6 bases, and 9 bases lay in between. As DNA, the CDR3 is TGTGCCACCAGCAGAGGGGGTATGGCTGAAGCTTTCTTT. Translating gives CATSRGGMAEAFF.

This chain connects TRBV11-2 to TRBJ2-7; D is uncertain. Deletions cut 3 bases from V and 3 bases from J, with 3 bases between. Looked up from germline, CDR1 is SGHAT and CDR2 is FQNNGV. CDR3 length equals 11 residues. The CDR3 reads CASSFSYEQYF. The DNA of the CDR3 is TGTGCCAGCAGCTTCAGCTACGAGCAGTACTTC.

This chain uses TRBV6-1 with TRBJ2-7, with TRBD1 matching over 9 bases. CDR1 and CDR2 from the germline V gene are MNHNS and SASEGT. The ends lost 5 bases at V and 2 bases at J; junction bases unmatched: 4. This CDR3 is built from 14 residues. CDR3 amino acids: CASSPGQGTYEQYF. The CDR3 nucleotides read TGTGCCAGCAGTCCAGGACAGGGGACCTACGAGCAGTACTTC.

This chain links TRBV6-5 with TRBJ1-3, with D uncertain. The CDR3 sequence is 16 residues long. Germline V gene data show CDR1 as MNHEY and CDR2 as SVGAGI. V was cut by 0 bases and J by 0 bases, with 9 bases left in between. The CDR3 is CASSYSEGFSGNTIYF. The CDR3 coding sequence is TGTGCCAGCAGTTACTCAGAGGGATTCTCTGGAAACACCATATATTTT.

The chain employs TRBV6-5 and TRBJ2-7, with D perhaps matching TRBD2 (7 bases). Germline loops: CDR1 MNHEY, CDR2 SVGAGI. CDR3 size: 15 residues. The ends were cut back, 4 bases at V and 6 bases at J, with 19 bases in the middle. The CDR3 DNA sequence: TGTGCCAGCAGTTTGGGTGGGGGCTGGGGGGGCGAGCAGTACTTC. Translation gives CASSLGGGWGGEQYF.

This chain links TRBV28 with TRBJ2-1, with 8 bases identical to TRBD2. Germline CDR1 MDHEN, CDR2 SYDVKM. The CDR3 totals 15 residues. The V and J ends lost 6 bases and 0 bases, in that order; junction bases with no gene match: 4. The chain's CDR3 is CASRGAGASYNEQFF. The CDR3 DNA follows: TGTGCCAGCAGAGGAGCGGGGGCCTCCTACAATGAGCAGTTCTTC. The variable domain in full, completed from reference TRBV28 and TRBJ2-1, reads DVKVTQSSRYLVKRTGEKVFLECVQDMDHENMFWYRQDPGLGLRLIYFSYDVKMKEKGDIPEGYSVSREKKERFSLILESASTNQTSMYLCASRGAGASYNEQFFGPGTRLTVL.

This chain joins TRBV6-1 and TRBJ1-5; the match to TRBD1 covers 7 bases. Trimming at V came to 4 bases and at J to 6 bases, leaving 6 bases not matched to a gene. Germline V gene lookup returns CDR1 MNHNS and CDR2 SASEGT. This CDR3 contains 14 residues. The CDR3 spells CASSVTGVGQPQHF. The CDR3 DNA sequence: TGTGCCAGCAGTGTAACAGGGGTGGGTCAGCCCCAGCATTTT.

The chain recombines TRBV30 with TRBJ1-3; a possible D gene is TRBD1 (6 bases). This CDR3 contains 15 residues. Germline values: CDR1 GTSNPN, CDR2 SVGIG (reference sequence). Trimming pared 3 bases from V and 5 bases from J, leaving 17 bases between. The CDR3 nucleotides read TGTGCCTGGAGCCGGCCGGGGGGCAGGAGAAACACCATATATTTT. It encodes CAWSRPGGRRNTIYF.